A single sample is the source of the 26 T cell receptor beta chains below, sequenced in a study of T-cell reconstitution after alpha-beta-depleted transplantation in children. During its preparation, the TCRbeta library received unique molecular identifiers. TCRdb called the PCR reads again in MiXCR, with one record for every CDR3 protein. This table has roughly 490,000 distinct CDR3 sequences, over 9.5% appearing once. The sequences come from PBMCs, mostly from graft donor cells, collected 180 days after TCRalphabeta/CD19-depleted stem cell transplant. The receptors originated from a female patient aged 2-15 years who had a stem cell transplant for aplastic anemia, so the T cells may come from the graft donor.

This clonotype has just a few counts. The rearrangement joins TRBV7-2 to TRBJ1-2; D is possibly TRBD1 (5 bases). This CDR3 spans 13 amino acids. Trimming stripped 1 base from V and 8 bases from J, with 11 bases between. The V gene's germline CDR1 is SGHTA and CDR2 FQGNSA. The CDR3 loop reads CASSLGSGLGYTF. The CDR3 DNA reads TGTGCCAGCAGCTTAGGGTCAGGGCTCGGCTACACCTTC.

The chain links TRBV18 to TRBJ1-2, with D hard to call. Germline loops: CDR1 KGHSH, CDR2 LQKENI. V shed 9 bases and J shed 0 bases, with 20 bases lying between them. CDR3 size: 16 residues. The CDR3 DNA reads TGTGCCAGTCTCCCGACGGGCCGGATTGCTAACTATGGCTACACCTTC. Translated: CASLPTGRIANYGYTF.

This clonotype was recorded a few times. This chain connects TRBV29-1 to TRBJ1-1; D is unresolved. The ends were cut back, 6 bases at V and 2 bases at J, with 7 bases in the middle. The CDR3 contains 11 residues. The germline V gene encodes CDR1 SQVTM and CDR2 ANQGSEA. CDR3 nucleotide sequence: TGCAGCGTCGGGTTTAACACTGAAGCTTTCTTT. It encodes CSVGFNTEAFF.

This clonotype was observed at least ten times. The chain joins TRBV6-2 or TRBV6-3 to TRBJ2-7; 14 nucleotides line up with TRBD2. Germline trimming cut 2 bases from V and 3 bases from J; bases unmatched to any gene: 0. This CDR3 is built from 15 residues. Per the germline V gene, CDR1 is MNHEY and CDR2 is SVGEGT. CDR3 DNA: TGTGCCAGCAGTTACGGGACTAGCGGGGGCTACGAGCAGTACTTC. Its protein is CASSYGTSGGYEQYF.

J is TRBJ2-6 and V is TRBV20-1; perhaps TRBD1 as D (6 bases). The CDR3 is made up of 17 amino acids. V was pared by 0 bases and J by 0 bases, with 12 bases between. CDR1 is DFQATT, CDR2 SNEGSKA, per germline (reference sequence). For the CDR3, the DNA is TGCAGTGCTAGAGACCAGGGGATGGACTCTGGGGCCAACGTCCTGACTTTC. Amino acid sequence: CSARDQGMDSGANVLTF.

Here the CDR3 reads CSVGVGANVLTF. CDR3 coding DNA: TGCAGCGTTGGGGTTGGGGCCAACGTCCTGACTTTC. The chain has TRBV29-1 and TRBJ2-6, with D unclear. V was shortened by 4 bases and J by 3 bases, with 4 bases between the two germline ends. CDR1 is SQVTM, CDR2 ANQGSEA, per germline. The CDR3 loop spans 12 amino acids.

The chain recombines TRBV4-2 with TRBJ2-2, with D possibly matching TRBD2 (5 bases). Germline V gives CDR1 LGHNA, CDR2 YNFKEQ. V was shortened by 2 bases and J by 0 bases, with 19 bases between the two germline ends. The CDR3 consists of 19 residues. Written as DNA, the CDR3 is TGTGCCAGCAGCCAACTCGTAGGCCAGCCCGGGGCGAACACCGGGGAGCTGTTTTTT. Encoded protein: CASSQLVGQPGANTGELFF.

This clonotype was detected only a few times. The chain has TRBV6-5 and TRBJ2-1; 12 positions match TRBD2. The CDR3 is 17 residues long. Losses at the gene ends were 0 bases for V and 7 bases for J; bases not matched to a gene: 7. Looked up from germline, CDR1 is MNHEY and CDR2 is SVGAGI. Here the CDR3 reads CASSYSASGRAVNEQFF. CDR3 DNA sequence: TGTGCCAGCAGTTACTCCGCTAGCGGGAGGGCCGTGAATGAGCAGTTCTTC.

This clonotype was observed at least ten times. The chain combines TRBV24-1 with TRBJ2-5, with D tentatively TRBD2 (6 bases). The CDR3 has 14 residues. CDR1 is KGHDR, CDR2 SFDVKD, per germline. The V and J ends lost 4 bases and 7 bases respectively, with 15 bases between them. CDR3 DNA sequence: TGTGCCACCAGTGACCAGGGACTCTCGGGGACCCAGTACTTC. Translating it yields CATSDQGLSGTQYF.

Only a few counts were recorded for this clonotype. The CDR3 is CASSLRDIPRHEKLFF. DNA of the CDR3: TGTGCCAGCAGCCTACGGGACATCCCTAGACATGAAAAACTGTTTTTT. The gene calls are TRBV14 and TRBJ1-4, with D possibly being TRBD1 (6 bases). The CDR3 length is 16 residues. Germline V lookup: CDR1 SGHDN, CDR2 FVKESK. Trimming cost V 4 bases and J 6 bases, with 18 bases left between them.

The genes are TRBV5-6 and TRBJ2-2; no definite D call. CDR3 size: 15 residues. Germline CDR1 is SGHDT and CDR2 is YYEEEE. V lost 0 bases, J lost 1 base, and 7 bases lay in between. This CDR3 is CASSLEERNTGELFF. In DNA form, the CDR3 reads TGTGCCAGCAGCTTGGAGGAAAGGAACACCGGGGAGCTGTTTTTT. Together with reference TRBV5-6 and TRBJ2-2, the CDR3 gives the full variable domain: DAGVTQSPTHLIKTRGQQVTLRCSPKSGHDTVSWYQQALGQGPQFIFQYYEEEERQRGNFPDRFSGHQFPNYSSELNVNALLLGDSALYLCASSLEERNTGELFFGEGSRLTVL.

There are a few counts of this clonotype. The chain couples TRBV7-9 to TRBJ1-2; 8 bases fit TRBD1. The CDR3 consists of 16 residues. V shed 4 bases, J shed 8 bases, and the junction held 15 bases outside the gene matches. CDR1 is SEHNR and CDR2 is FQNEAQ in the germline V gene (reference sequence). In DNA form, the CDR3 reads TGTGCCAGCAGCTCTCTCGCGGACAGGGTAATAAAAGGCTACACCTTC. This codes for CASSSLADRVIKGYTF.

The genes are TRBV29-1 and TRBJ2-2; D is unresolved. The V end lost 2 bases, the J end lost 4 bases, and 5 bases lay between the germline ends. The germline V gene has CDR1 SQVTM and CDR2 ANQGSEA. The CDR3 is 12 amino acids. CDR3 protein: CSVERATGELFF. CDR3 in DNA: TGCAGCGTTGAACGGGCCACCGGGGAGCTGTTTTTT.

The chain recombines TRBV27 with TRBJ2-1; 9 positions agree with TRBD2. Germline V lookup: CDR1 MNHEY, CDR2 SMNVEV (reference sequence). This CDR3 comprises 16 residues. With V trimmed by 5 bases and J by 6 bases, 11 bases remained unmatched. CDR3 residues: CASSNGAGGPVNEQFF. The CDR3 DNA follows: TGTGCCAGCAGTAATGGGGCGGGAGGGCCGGTCAATGAGCAGTTCTTC.

This chain connects TRBV7-8 to TRBJ2-7; D ambiguous. There are 12 residues in the CDR3. V was pared by 1 base and J by 7 bases, with 8 bases between. Germline CDR1 SGHVS, CDR2 FQNEAQ. The CDR3 spells CASSLDVGEQYF. CDR3 nucleotide sequence: TGTGCCAGCAGCTTAGATGTCGGGGAGCAGTACTTC.

This clonotype has more than one count but fewer than ten. The chain employs TRBV20-1 and TRBJ2-2; D is perhaps TRBD2 (7 bases). This CDR3 is built from 14 residues. The V gene lost 5 bases and the J gene lost 1 base, with 11 bases spanning the gap. In germline, CDR1 is DFQATT, CDR2 SNEGSKA (reference sequence). In DNA form, the CDR3 reads TGCAGTGCTGGGGGGGCACAGAACACCGGGGAGCTGTTTTTT. Translation gives CSAGGAQNTGELFF.

This clonotype has just a few counts. The V and J genes are TRBV7-9 and TRBJ1-2; unclear D gene. Trimming removed 3 bases at V and 6 bases at J, with 11 bases between. The germline V gene encodes CDR1 SEHNR and CDR2 FQNEAQ (reference sequence). The CDR3 extends over 13 amino acids. The CDR3 is CASSFPTFDGYTF. The CDR3, as DNA: TGTGCCAGCAGCTTCCCGACGTTCGATGGCTACACCTTC.

In its sample, this clonotype was seen many times. The chain is built from TRBV11-3 and TRBJ1-3; D remains unclear. V dropped 6 bases and J dropped 0 bases, with 12 bases sitting between them. The CDR3 spans 15 residues. Germline loops: CDR1 SGHNT, CDR2 YENEEA. The DNA of the CDR3 is TGTGCCAGCAGTTTGGACGGCTACTCTGGAAACACCATATATTTT. It is translated as CASSLDGYSGNTIYF.

This clonotype turned up a few times. This chain connects TRBV4-2 to TRBJ2-3; no definite D call. V lost 0 bases and J lost 0, with 10 bases in between. The CDR3 loop spans 16 amino acids. CDR1 is LGHNA and CDR2 is YNFKEQ in the germline V gene. In DNA form, the CDR3 reads TGTGCCAGCAGCCAAGAACGGGCGAGGAGCACAGATACGCAGTATTTT. It translates to CASSQERARSTDTQYF.

This clonotype was counted only a few times. The chain is built from TRBV7-8 and TRBJ2-7; 7 bases align to TRBD2. Trimming took 5 bases from V and 0 from J; bases not matched to a gene: 16. The germline V gene has CDR1 SGHVS and CDR2 FQNEAQ. The CDR3 totals 18 residues. CDR3 residues: CASSDVTWTSPSSYEQYF. The CDR3 bases are TGTGCCAGCAGCGATGTGACCTGGACTAGTCCAAGCTCCTACGAGCAGTACTTC.

This sequence joins TRBV9 and TRBJ2-2, with 10 bases fitting TRBD2. The CDR3 sequence is 17 residues long. V was pared by 2 bases and J by 5 bases, with 9 bases of the junction left unmatched. Germline assignment: CDR1 SGDLS and CDR2 YYNGEE. Here the CDR3 reads CASSVPETSGDTGELFF. The CDR3 DNA follows: TGTGCCAGCAGCGTGCCTGAAACTAGCGGGGATACCGGGGAGCTGTTTTTT.

This chain connects TRBV28 to TRBJ2-2, with 7 bases lining up with TRBD1. This CDR3 is built from 16 residues. V gave up 6 bases and J gave up 3 bases; unmatched junction bases: 10. Germline assignment: CDR1 MDHEN and CDR2 SYDVKM. Here the CDR3 reads CASRARRGRDTGELFF. CDR3 bases: TGTGCCAGCAGGGCCCGAAGGGGGCGGGACACCGGGGAGCTGTTTTTT.

In this sample, this clonotype turned up a few times. This chain connects TRBV5-1 to TRBJ1-2, with no clear D. Between the trimmed V and J ends, which lost 2 bases and 3 bases, there was a span of 8 bases. The germline gives CDR1 SGHRS, CDR2 YFSETQ. The length of the CDR3 is 13 residues. The CDR3 DNA is TGCGCCAGCAGCTTAACAACGGACTATGGCTACACCTTC. Its protein is CASSLTTDYGYTF.

This clonotype appeared many times. This chain uses TRBV5-1 with TRBJ2-1, with 11 bases matching TRBD2. The CDR3 is made up of 17 amino acids. Germline V gene sequence: CDR1 SGHRS, CDR2 YFSETQ. The V gene end was trimmed by 2 bases and the J gene end by 0 bases; junction bases not matched to a gene: 4. CDR3 residues: CASSFGTSGSSYNEQFF. The CDR3, as DNA: TGCGCCAGCAGCTTTGGTACTAGCGGGAGCTCCTACAATGAGCAGTTCTTC.

V is TRBV10-3 and J is TRBJ2-5; 10 bases align to TRBD2. After removal of 9 bases from V and 4 bases from J, the junction contained 8 bases not matched to a gene. The CDR3 extends over 14 amino acids. The germline V gene encodes CDR1 ENHRY and CDR2 SYGVKD. CDR3 in DNA: TGTGCCATGTCAGCGGGAGGGCCCGGAGAGACCCAGTACTTC. Its translation is CAMSAGGPGETQYF.

This clonotype has just a few counts. This sequence joins TRBV6-2 or TRBV6-3 and TRBJ2-7, with TRBD1 matching 7 bases. The length of the CDR3 is 14 residues. The J segment lost 2 bases and the V segment lost 6 bases, leaving 7 bases of the junction unmatched. CDR1 and CDR2 from the germline V gene are MNHEY and SVGEGT. In nucleotides, the CDR3 is TGTGCCAGCAGGTTACAGGGGTCGGCCTACGAGCAGTACTTC. Protein product: CASRLQGSAYEQYF.